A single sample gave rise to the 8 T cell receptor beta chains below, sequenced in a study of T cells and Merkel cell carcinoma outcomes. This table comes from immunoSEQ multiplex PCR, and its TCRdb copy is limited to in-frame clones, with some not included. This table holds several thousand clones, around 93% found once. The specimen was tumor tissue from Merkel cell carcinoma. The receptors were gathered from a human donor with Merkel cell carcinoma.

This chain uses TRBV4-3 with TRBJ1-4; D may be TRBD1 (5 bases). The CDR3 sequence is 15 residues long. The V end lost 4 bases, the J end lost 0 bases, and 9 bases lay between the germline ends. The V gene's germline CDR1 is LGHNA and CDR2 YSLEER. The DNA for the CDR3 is TGCGCCAGCAGCCGAACAGGTGCAACTAATGAAAAACTGTTTTTT. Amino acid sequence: CASSRTGATNEKLFF.

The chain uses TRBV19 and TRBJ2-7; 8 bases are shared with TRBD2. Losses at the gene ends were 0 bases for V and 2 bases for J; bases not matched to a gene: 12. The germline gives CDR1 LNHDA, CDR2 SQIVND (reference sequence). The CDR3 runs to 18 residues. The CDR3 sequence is CASSIDSPRAGGTYEQYF. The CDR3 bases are TGTGCCAGTAGTATAGATTCCCCCAGGGCGGGGGGAACCTACGAGCAGTACTTC.

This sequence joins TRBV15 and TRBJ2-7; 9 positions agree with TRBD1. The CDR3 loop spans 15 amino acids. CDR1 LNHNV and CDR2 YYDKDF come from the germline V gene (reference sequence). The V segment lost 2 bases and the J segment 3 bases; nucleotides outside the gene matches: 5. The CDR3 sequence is CATSRPGQGYYEQYF. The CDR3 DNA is TGTGCCACCAGCAGACCGGGACAGGGTTACTACGAGCAGTACTTC.

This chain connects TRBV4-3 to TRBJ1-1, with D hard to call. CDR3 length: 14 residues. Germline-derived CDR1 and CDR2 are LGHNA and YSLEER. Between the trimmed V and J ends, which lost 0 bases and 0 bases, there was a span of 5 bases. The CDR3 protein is CASSQDPMNTEAFF. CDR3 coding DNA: TGCGCCAGCAGCCAAGATCCCATGAACACTGAAGCTTTCTTT.

The CDR3: CASSVASGTAGNTIYF. The DNA for the CDR3 is TGTGCCAGCAGCGTGGCCTCCGGGACCGCTGGAAACACCATATATTTT. V usage is TRBV9 and J usage is TRBJ1-3, with D maybe TRBD1 (5 bases). There are 16 residues in the CDR3. Trimming stripped 2 bases from V and 2 bases from J, with 14 bases between. The germline V gene encodes CDR1 SGDLS and CDR2 YYNGEE.

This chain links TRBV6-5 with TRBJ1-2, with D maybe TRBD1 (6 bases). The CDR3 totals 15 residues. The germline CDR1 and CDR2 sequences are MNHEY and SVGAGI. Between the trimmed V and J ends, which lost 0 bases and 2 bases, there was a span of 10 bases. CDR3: CASSYSKGQNYGYTF. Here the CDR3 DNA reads TGTGCCAGCAGTTACTCGAAGGGACAAAACTATGGCTACACCTTC.

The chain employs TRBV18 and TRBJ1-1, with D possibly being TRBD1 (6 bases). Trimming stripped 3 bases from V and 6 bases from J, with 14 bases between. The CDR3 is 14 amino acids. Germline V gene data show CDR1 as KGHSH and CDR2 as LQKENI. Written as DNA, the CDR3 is TGTGCCAGCTCACCTCGAGACAGGATGGCTGAAGCTTTCTTT. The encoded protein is CASSPRDRMAEAFF.

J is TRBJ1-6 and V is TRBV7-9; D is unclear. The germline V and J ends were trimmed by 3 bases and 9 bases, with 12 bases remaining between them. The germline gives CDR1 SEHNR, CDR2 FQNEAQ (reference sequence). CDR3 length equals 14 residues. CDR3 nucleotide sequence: TGTGCCAGCAGCTTCTCGGCAGACGGTTCACCCCTCCACTTT. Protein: CASSFSADGSPLHF.